A single sample gave rise to the 16 T cell receptor beta chains below, sequenced in a study of OX40 agonist ivuxolimab in advanced cancers. TCRdb's copy holds only in-frame clones and misses some; the assay was immunoSEQ multiplex PCR. The data contain about 73,000 clones, 86% of them seen just once; the ten biggest clones take up roughly 0.64%. Material: CD4+ or CD8+ T cells sorted from blood, obtained in a trial of the OX40 agonist ivuxolimab. These receptors originate from an adult with an advanced solid tumor such as melanoma, head and neck, liver or kidney cancer.

The chain joins TRBV7-9 to TRBJ2-5; D is possibly TRBD2 (5 bases). CDR3 size: 14 residues. Trimming pared 5 bases from V and 5 bases from J, leaving 15 bases between. Germline-derived CDR1 and CDR2 are SEHNR and FQNEAQ (reference sequence). The CDR3 coding sequence is TGTGCCAGCAGCCCACTCGGGGTAGAGGAGACCCAGTACTTC. Its protein is CASSPLGVEETQYF.

Relative to its sample, this clone is medium-sized. V and J are TRBV7-9 and TRBJ1-3; D not resolved. The CDR3 extends over 12 amino acids. Germline V CDR1 and CDR2: SEHNR, FQNEAQ (reference sequence). The V gene lost 1 base and the J gene lost 7 bases, with 5 bases spanning the gap. CDR3 residues: CASSLESNTIYF. The CDR3 nucleotides are TGTGCCAGCAGCTTAGAGTCGAACACCATATATTTT.

The chain uses TRBV2 and TRBJ2-5; D is uncertain. The CDR3 has 15 residues. The V gene lost 4 bases and the J gene lost 1 base, with 13 bases spanning the gap. The germline V gene encodes CDR1 SNHLY and CDR2 FYNNEI. CDR3 region: CASSVGRETQETQYF. The CDR3 coding sequence is TGTGCCAGCAGTGTCGGTCGAGAGACCCAAGAGACCCAGTACTTC.

The V gene is TRBV6-5, the J gene TRBJ2-3; no definite D call. Germline CDR1 and CDR2: MNHEY and SVGAGI. V lost 6 bases, J lost 6 bases, and 13 bases lay in between. CDR3 length equals 13 residues. This chain's CDR3 is CASRSTRPDTQYF. CDR3 sequence (DNA): TGTGCCAGCAGATCTACACGGCCGGATACGCAGTATTTT.

The chain carries TRBV6-5 and TRBJ2-1; tentative D call: TRBD2 (6 bases). The CDR3 runs 15 residues. Germline CDR1 and CDR2: MNHEY and SVGAGI. Trimming pared 2 bases from V and 4 bases from J, leaving 12 bases between. CDR3 nucleotide sequence: TGTGCCAGCAGTTACGTTATCGGGGGATACAATGAGCAGTTCTTC. Translation gives CASSYVIGGYNEQFF.

There are a few counts of this clone. The rearrangement links TRBV18 to TRBJ1-2; D remains ambiguous. Trimming took 2 bases from V and 4 from J, leaving 11 bases between them. Per germline, CDR1 KGHSH and CDR2 LQKENI. The CDR3 extends over 14 amino acids. CDR3 coding DNA: TGTGCCAGCTCACCAGCGGGTCGGGCCTATGGCTACACCTTC. Residues: CASSPAGRAYGYTF.

This clone appeared a few times. The chain combines TRBV6-6 with TRBJ1-6; D not certain. V was shortened by 2 bases and J by 10 bases, with 12 bases between the two germline ends. CDR3 length: 14 amino acids. Germline lookup yields CDR1 MNHNY and CDR2 SVGAGI (reference sequence). Here the CDR3 reads CASSYALGVSPLHF. Here the CDR3 DNA reads TGTGCCAGCAGTTACGCCCTGGGAGTCTCACCCCTCCACTTT.

This chain uses TRBV30 with TRBJ2-7; 10 nucleotides align to TRBD1. Looked up from germline, CDR1 is GTSNPN and CDR2 is SVGIG (reference sequence). This CDR3 has 17 residues. V was pared by 2 bases and J by 3 bases, with 13 bases of the junction left unmatched. DNA for the CDR3: TGTGCCTGGAGTAACCTGCTCCGGGACAGGGGATTCTACGAGCAGTACTTC. This sequence encodes CAWSNLLRDRGFYEQYF. Variable domain in full (rest from reference TRBV30 and TRBJ2-7): SQTIHQWPATLVQPVGSPLSLECTVEGTSNPNLYWYRQAAGRGLQLLFYSVGIGQISSEVPQNLSASRPQDRQFILSSKKLLLSDSGFYLCAWSNLLRDRGFYEQYFGPGTRLTVT.

V gene TRBV5-1 combines with J gene TRBJ2-7, with 7 bases identical to TRBD1. Germline V gene lookup returns CDR1 SGHRS and CDR2 YFSETQ. The CDR3 runs 13 residues. The ends lost 4 bases at V and 3 bases at J; junction bases unmatched: 4. The CDR3 DNA reads TGCGCCAGCAGCCACGACAGGGACTACGAGCAGTACTTC. It specifies CASSHDRDYEQYF.

This sequence joins TRBV25-1 and TRBJ2-7; a possible D gene is TRBD1 (6 bases). This CDR3 is built from 13 residues. V was shortened by 6 bases and J by 7 bases, with 16 bases between the two germline ends. Per the germline V gene, CDR1 is MGHDK and CDR2 is SYGVNS. CDR3 coding DNA: TGTGCCAGCAGGGACACAGGGACGGGGGAGCAGTACTTC. This encodes CASRDTGTGEQYF.

The chain carries TRBV28 and TRBJ1-6, with a weak D call TRBD1 (6 bases). Germline V gene data show CDR1 as MDHEN and CDR2 as SYDVKM. The germline V and J ends were trimmed by 6 bases and 5 bases, with 8 bases remaining between them. CDR3 size: 13 residues. The CDR3 DNA is TGTGCCAGCAGCCCAGGGGATAATTCACCCCTCCACTTT. Encoded protein: CASSPGDNSPLHF.

This chain links TRBV6-5 with TRBJ1-1, with D possibly matching TRBD1 (6 bases). Germline lookup yields CDR1 MNHEY and CDR2 SVGAGI. CDR3 length: 14 residues. V lost 6 bases, J lost 1 base, and 12 bases lay in between. The CDR3 DNA reads TGTGCCAGCAGGAGGGAACAGGGGAACACTGAAGCTTTCTTT. It translates to CASRREQGNTEAFF.

This clone was seen just once. V usage is TRBV29-1 and J usage is TRBJ2-3; no definite D call. V lost 3 bases, J lost 1 base, and 5 bases lay in between. The CDR3 is made up of 12 amino acids. Per germline, CDR1 SQVTM and CDR2 ANQGSEA. The CDR3 region is CSVESGTDTQYF. As DNA, the CDR3 is TGCAGCGTTGAGTCCGGCACAGATACGCAGTATTTT.

The chain employs TRBV10-3 and TRBJ1-3; the D gene is possibly TRBD1 (5 bases). The V and J ends lost 7 bases and 2 bases respectively, with 15 bases between them. This CDR3 region has 15 residues. Looked up from germline, CDR1 is ENHRY and CDR2 is SYGVKD. For the CDR3, the DNA is TGTGCCATCACCCAGGGTTTAAGTCCTGGAAACACCATATATTTT. Translating gives CAITQGLSPGNTIYF.

The rearrangement uses TRBV6-1 and TRBJ1-1; no firm D call. Trimming removed 2 bases from V and 1 base from J, with 14 bases in between. Germline V lookup: CDR1 MNHNS, CDR2 SASEGT. The CDR3 spans 16 residues. CDR3 DNA: TGTGCCAGCAGTGAAATTCTTCGGACTGGGAACACTGAAGCTTTCTTT. Its protein is CASSEILRTGNTEAFF.

The rearrangement links TRBV5-6 to TRBJ1-2; 8 bases align to TRBD1. Germline V gene sequence: CDR1 SGHDT, CDR2 YYEEEE. The CDR3 sequence is 15 residues long. V shed 4 bases, J shed 2 bases, and the junction held 7 bases outside the gene matches. The CDR3 nucleotides are TGTGCCAGCAGCGACTACAGGGGGGAAAACTATGGCTACACCTTC. As protein: CASSDYRGENYGYTF.